A single sample is the source of the 19 T cell receptor beta chains below, sequenced in a study of molecular identifiers for immune sequencing clone quantification. TCRdb reprocessed the PCR reads with MiXCR, giving one entry per CDR3 protein. The sample consists of 250,000 to 350,000 distinct CDR3 sequences, about 20% of them appearing once. The source material was naive CD8+ T cells from blood, with Jurkat cell RNA spiked in. Subset here: FACS-sorted CD8+CD4-CCR7+CD45RA+ naive T cells. All receptors come from a human donor in good health. Some libraries in this study had Jurkat cell RNA spiked in.

This clonotype has ten or more counts. This chain connects TRBV27 to TRBJ2-7; 15 bases fit TRBD2. Looked up from germline, CDR1 is MNHEY and CDR2 is SMNVEV (reference sequence). V was clipped by 8 bases and J by 4 bases; unmatched bases: 0. The CDR3 loop spans 13 amino acids. CDR3 protein: CASGLAGGYEQYF. CDR3 DNA: TGTGCCAGCGGACTAGCGGGGGGGTACGAGCAGTACTTC.

This clonotype was picked up many times. The V gene is TRBV6-5, the J gene TRBJ1-1; D is ambiguous. Germline V gives CDR1 MNHEY, CDR2 SVGAGI. Trimming cost V 0 bases and J 4 bases, with 9 bases left between them. The CDR3 consists of 14 residues. CDR3 region: CASSYSISGTEAFF. In DNA form, the CDR3 reads TGTGCCAGCAGTTACTCGATATCGGGCACTGAAGCTTTCTTT.

This clonotype was counted ten times or more. The chain couples TRBV12-3 or TRBV12-4 to TRBJ2-3; D ambiguous. The CDR3 contains 13 residues. Trimming took off 2 bases at V and 1 base at J, with 4 bases between the two ends. CDR3 DNA: TGTGCCAGCAGTTTAATTGGCACAGATACGCAGTATTTT. This codes for CASSLIGTDTQYF.

The table lists this clonotype with many counts. The rearrangement links TRBV7-9 to TRBJ2-7; 9 nucleotides line up with TRBD1. Germline assignment: CDR1 SEHNR and CDR2 FQNEAQ (reference sequence). J gave up 2 bases and V 7 bases, and 12 bases lay outside the gene matches. The CDR3 totals 16 residues. The CDR3 DNA is TGTGCCAGCACCCCCACGACGGGACAGGGAGCCTACGAGCAGTACTTC. Its translation is CASTPTTGQGAYEQYF.

The sample holds many counts of this clonotype. The rearrangement uses TRBV9 and TRBJ2-1; D gene uncertain. This CDR3 has 16 residues. V dropped 3 bases and J dropped 4 bases, with 17 bases sitting between them. Germline V gene lookup returns CDR1 SGDLS and CDR2 YYNGEE. DNA of the CDR3: TGTGCCAGCAGCGCCCACTTAACCGACGGTTACAATGAGCAGTTCTTC. It translates to CASSAHLTDGYNEQFF.

This clonotype was seen ten or more times. The chain couples TRBV11-3 to TRBJ2-7; 13 bases align to TRBD2. V was clipped by 5 bases and J by 6 bases; unmatched bases: 4. This CDR3 has 14 amino acids. Per the germline V gene, CDR1 is SGHNT and CDR2 is YENEEA. The CDR3 sequence is CASSGTSGASEQYF. CDR3 sequence (DNA): TGTGCCAGCAGCGGGACTAGCGGGGCCAGCGAGCAGTACTTC.

The chain carries TRBV7-2 and TRBJ2-3, with D tentatively TRBD1 (6 bases). There are 14 residues in the CDR3. Germline V gives CDR1 SGHTA, CDR2 FQGNSA. The V end was cut by 6 bases, the J end by 0 bases, with 10 bases between. DNA of the CDR3: TGTGCCAGCAGGGCAGGGGAAAGCACAGATACGCAGTATTTT. This sequence encodes CASRAGESTDTQYF.

Concerning this clonotype itself: This may stem from a read error, because a much larger clone lies one nucleotide away. V gene TRBV12-3 or TRBV12-4 combines with J gene TRBJ2-5; D possibly corresponds to TRBD2 (6 bases). CDR3 size: 14 residues. This CDR3 is CASSFGGRGGTLYF. For the CDR3, the DNA is TGTGCCAGCAGTTTTGGGGGTCGCGGCGGGACCCTGTACTTC.

In its sample, this clonotype was seen many times. This chain connects TRBV7-9 to TRBJ2-3, with D perhaps TRBD1 (6 bases). This CDR3 is built from 17 residues. V was cut by 4 bases and J by 3 bases, with 20 bases left in between. CDR1 is SEHNR, CDR2 FQNEAQ, per germline (reference sequence). The CDR3 DNA sequence: TGTGCCAGCAGCTCCCTTACCGGGACACACTGGACAGATACGCAGTATTTT. Translating gives CASSSLTGTHWTDTQYF.

V usage is TRBV18 and J usage is TRBJ1-4, with D possibly matching TRBD1 (6 bases). Germline V gene data show CDR1 as KGHSH and CDR2 as LQKENI. This CDR3 has 16 amino acids. V lost 3 bases to trimming and J lost 8 bases, with 19 bases between them. This chain's CDR3 is CASSPLGGGVDEKLFF. The CDR3 DNA sequence: TGTGCCAGCTCACCCCTCGGAGGGGGAGTAGACGAAAAACTGTTTTTT.

This clonotype was found a few times. The rearrangement joins TRBV20-1 to TRBJ2-1; 8 bases align to TRBD1. V dropped 0 bases and J dropped 6; count of bases not matched to a gene: 4. CDR3 size: 14 residues. From germline, CDR1 is DFQATT and CDR2 SNEGSKA (reference sequence). CDR3: CSARDRQGTNEQFF. The CDR3 coding sequence is TGCAGTGCTAGAGATCGACAGGGGACCAATGAGCAGTTCTTC.

As concerns this clonotype: A read error may explain this, as a much larger clone is one base away. The chain carries TRBV13 and TRBJ2-5, with 7 bases that match TRBD1. The V segment lost 5 bases and the J segment 3 bases; nucleotides outside the gene matches: 12. This CDR3 region has 16 residues. Looked up from germline, CDR1 is PRHDT and CDR2 is FYEKMQ (reference sequence). The CDR3 here is CASSRRQGISKETQYF. The CDR3 nucleotides are TGTGCCAGCAGCAGAAGACAGGGAATCTCCAAAGAGACCCAGTACTTC.

Notes on this clonotype: This may arise from a read error, as a much more abundant clone is one base away. The rearrangement links TRBV19 to TRBJ1-5; D remains ambiguous. The germline CDR1 and CDR2 sequences are LNHDA and SQIVND (reference sequence). This CDR3 comprises 15 residues. CDR3 DNA: TGTGCCAGTAGTATAGCCAGGTATAGCAATCGGCCCCAGCATTTT. Its protein product is CASSIARYSNRPQHF.

This clonotype was counted a few times. The chain employs TRBV7-9 and TRBJ1-1; D may be TRBD1 (6 bases). The germline V gene encodes CDR1 SEHNR and CDR2 FQNEAQ (reference sequence). CDR3 length equals 10 residues. V lost 7 bases to trimming and J lost 11 bases, with 11 bases between them. This chain's CDR3 is CASTSGEAFF. The CDR3 DNA is TGTGCCAGCACCTCAGGGGAGGCTTTCTTT.

This clonotype came up a few times. The chain combines TRBV30 with TRBJ2-7, with 8 bases matching TRBD1. Germline V CDR1 and CDR2: GTSNPN, SVGIG (reference sequence). After removal of 7 bases from V and 4 bases from J, the junction contained 6 bases not matched to a gene. The CDR3 loop spans 12 amino acids. This CDR3 is CALTGELYEQYF. CDR3 bases: TGTGCCTTGACAGGGGAATTATACGAGCAGTACTTC.

Comments on this clonotype: A much larger clone lies a single base off, so this may be a read error. The chain couples TRBV6-2 or TRBV6-3 to TRBJ2-2; D may be TRBD2 (5 bases). Per germline, CDR1 MNHEY and CDR2 SVGEGT. V was trimmed by 5 bases and J by 9 bases, leaving 19 bases between them. The CDR3 contains 15 residues. CDR3 nucleotide sequence: TGTGCCAGCAGTCACGGAGGAGGTGTCTTGAGGGAGCTGTTTTTT. Residues: CASSHGGGVLRELFF.

Comments on this clonotype: A clone one base away is much larger, so this may be a read error. The chain joins TRBV2 to TRBJ2-5; D not certain. V lost 7 bases and J 1 base, leaving 10 bases between the germline ends. This CDR3 is 13 amino acids long. Germline-derived CDR1 and CDR2 are SNHLY and FYNNEI. The chain's CDR3 is CASTPWVQETQYF. The CDR3 DNA reads as TGTGCCAGCACCCCCTGGGTCCAAGAGACCCAGTACTTC.

There are many counts of this clonotype. The chain couples TRBV27 to TRBJ1-1, with a possible D match to TRBD1 (6 bases). Deletions cut 8 bases from V and 7 bases from J, with 17 bases between. CDR3 length: 13 residues. Germline loops: CDR1 MNHEY, CDR2 SMNVEV (reference sequence). The CDR3 coding sequence is TGTGCCAGCCAACCGTCGGGACACATTGAAGCTTTCTTT. It specifies CASQPSGHIEAFF.

The table lists this clonotype with many counts. This rearrangement joins TRBV11-2 to TRBJ1-6; D gene ambiguous. The CDR3 covers 14 residues. In germline, CDR1 is SGHAT, CDR2 FQNNGV. V was pared by 3 bases and J by 14 bases, with 17 bases between. The CDR3 region is CASSFGPGALTLHF. In nucleotides, the CDR3 is TGTGCCAGCAGCTTCGGTCCGGGAGCGTTGACCCTCCACTTT.